The source of this T cell receptor (beta chain) is a study of OX40 agonist ivuxolimab in advanced cancers. At the level of the study: The treatment was a fully human IgG2 OX40 agonist, ivuxolimab. Recorded diagnoses for dose-escalation patients were hepatocellular carcinoma, melanoma, renal cell or head and neck cancer. Ivuxolimab doses were 0.01, 0.1, 0.3, 1.5, 3 or 10 mg/kg every 2 weeks. Three patients responded partially, comprising one with hepatocellular carcinoma and two with cutaneous melanoma.

Data came from immunoSEQ multiplex PCR; TCRdb stores just in-frame clones and leaves some out. The data hold almost 85,000 clones, with around 84% observed a single time. The germline V gene has CDR1 SGHDT and CDR2 YYEEEE. This CDR3 comprises 12 residues. Trimming left V 1 base short and J 8 bases short, with 9 bases between. The rearrangement uses TRBV5-6 and TRBJ1-2, with D uncertain. This receptor was taken from an adult with an advanced solid tumor such as melanoma, head and neck, liver or kidney cancer. Sequencing was performed on CD4+ or CD8+ T cells sorted from blood, taken in a trial of the OX40 agonist ivuxolimab. DNA of the CDR3: TGTGCCAGCAGCTTGAAGTCGATCGGCTACACCTTC. The encoded protein is CASSLKSIGYTF.